This T cell receptor (beta chain) originates from a study of cytomegalovirus exposure and HLA in healthy donors. Study information: Earlier findings included about 120 million unique TCR beta sequences obtained from 180 million or so T cells. There were 350 to 400 genotyped donors. Of these, about 81% fell in the genetic ancestry cluster associated with self-reported Caucasian donors.

In regard to this clone: A read error may account for a junction end that differs from germline.

The germline V gene encodes CDR1 MNHEY and CDR2 SVGAGI. This CDR3 comprises 14 residues. The study ran its PCR with 60 Vbeta and 13 Jbeta primers. Profiling relied on immunoSEQ multiplex PCR, and the TCRdb table lists in-frame clones only, not all of them. Among about 77,000 clones listed, around 82% were seen once. The clonotype was recovered from a man aged 40-50 years in good health and CMV-seronegative. Sequencing used PBMCs. V and J are TRBV6-5 and TRBJ1-2, with D tentatively TRBD1 (5 bases). Written as DNA, the CDR3 is TGTGCCAGCAGTTACGCCCAGGACAACTATGGCTACCCCTTC. This codes for CASSYAQDNYGYPF.